This T cell receptor (beta chain) was recorded in a study of T cell responses to AZD1222 COVID-19 vaccine. CDR1 and CDR2 from the germline V gene are LGHNA and YSLEER. The V segment lost 1 base and the J segment 4 bases; nucleotides outside the gene matches: 2. The CDR3 has 15 residues. The assay was immunoSEQ multiplex PCR, and TCRdb's table has in-frame clones only and misses some. The sample includes approximately 140,000 clones, roughly 90% of them seen just once. The chain joins TRBV4-3 to TRBJ1-3; 9 bases are a match to TRBD1. This TCR was recovered from an adult who received the AZD1222 COVID-19 vaccine. The sample was peripheral blood, taken 28 days after the second AZD1222 dose. The CDR3 DNA follows: TGCGCCAGCAGCCAAGGGACAGGGGCAGGAAACACCATATATTTT. Translation: CASSQGTGAGNTIYF.